The clone carrying this T cell receptor (beta chain) appeared many times. Antigen specificity is unknown. MiXCR reprocessed the PCR reads for TCRdb. The data contain around 20,000 clones, approximately 15% of them seen just once; the ten biggest clones take up roughly 14%. Every patient underwent thyroid surgery untreated. Germline V gives CDR1 SNHLY, CDR2 FYNNEI. The CDR3 is made up of 13 amino acids. V was shortened by 7 bases and J by 1 base, with 11 bases between the two germline ends. These data belong to a study of metastatic and nonmetastatic thyroid tumors. Study outcomes and limitations: Malignant thyroid tumors reportedly had TCR beta diversity that was significantly higher than in benign nodules, in blood and tumor.

The sequence came from a female donor with papillary thyroid cancer or a benign thyroid nodule (not recorded which). Some clones in this sample may be carry-over from other donors' samples. The gene calls are TRBV2 and TRBJ2-7; a weak D match, TRBD1 (6 bases). The sample taken for sequencing was tumor tissue. DNA for the CDR3: TGTGCCAGCACTGGGGGCCCTTCCTACGAGCAGTACTTC. It encodes CASTGGPSYEQYF.